The 27 T cell receptor beta chains below were found in one sample sequenced in a study of blood T cell repertoires in COVID-19. This table comes from immunoSEQ multiplex PCR, and its TCRdb copy is limited to in-frame clones, with some not included. The sample holds approximately 140,000 clones; around 87% are singletons and the top ten take 4% to 5%. Sequencing was done on a sample of peripheral blood. All receptors derive from a woman between 55 and 75 years old with active or convalescent COVID-19.

The rearrangement links TRBV28 to TRBJ1-1; possible D gene TRBD1, 6 bases. CDR1 and CDR2 from the germline V gene are MDHEN and SYDVKM. V lost 4 bases and J lost 0, with 9 bases in between. The CDR3 spans 14 residues. CDR3 in DNA: TGTGCCAGCAGTTCCACAGGGATGAACACTGAAGCTTTCTTT. Its translation: CASSSTGMNTEAFF. Supplemented by reference TRBV28 and TRBJ1-1, the full variable domain reads DVKVTQSSRYLVKRTGEKVFLECVQDMDHENMFWYRQDPGLGLRLIYFSYDVKMKEKGDIPEGYSVSREKKERFSLILESASTNQTSMYLCASSSTGMNTEAFFGQGTRLTVV.

The chain is built from TRBV18 and TRBJ2-5; 10 nucleotides match TRBD1. CDR1 and CDR2 from the germline V gene are KGHSH and LQKENI. The CDR3 is made up of 14 amino acids. The ends lost 4 bases at V and 3 bases at J; junction bases unmatched: 2. The CDR3 nucleotides are TGTGCCAGCTCACTGACAGGGGGCAAAGAGACCCAGTACTTC. Protein sequence: CASSLTGGKETQYF.

The J gene is TRBJ2-7, the V gene TRBV18, with TRBD2 identical over 10 bases. V was pared by 3 bases and J by 0 bases, with 2 bases of the junction left unmatched. Germline V gives CDR1 KGHSH, CDR2 LQKENI. CDR3 length: 15 residues. The CDR3 loop reads CASSPSSGGSYEQYF. The CDR3 DNA follows: TGTGCCAGCTCACCTTCTAGCGGGGGCTCCTACGAGCAGTACTTC.

The chain couples TRBV6-5 to TRBJ1-1; TRBD1 matches at 8 bases. CDR1 is MNHEY, CDR2 SVGAGI, per germline. The V and J ends lost 5 bases and 3 bases, in that order; junction bases with no gene match: 8. The CDR3 totals 15 residues. CDR3 region: CASSTGQGTYTEAFF. The CDR3 DNA reads as TGTGCCAGCAGTACTGGACAGGGAACCTACACTGAAGCTTTCTTT.

The count of this clone is one. This chain joins TRBV10-2 and TRBJ1-1; 11 bases align to TRBD1. V gave up 8 bases and J gave up 5 bases; unmatched junction bases: 4. Germline V gives CDR1 WSHSY, CDR2 SAAADI. This CDR3 is built from 13 residues. In DNA form, the CDR3 reads TGCGCCAGCGGGGACAGGGGGGGGACTGAAGCTTTCTTT. As protein: CASGDRGGTEAFF.

The genes are TRBV3-1 (or the pseudogene TRBV3-2) and TRBJ1-1; D gene unclear. The CDR3 is 13 amino acids. Between the trimmed V and J ends, which lost 2 bases and 5 bases, there was a span of 9 bases. Germline CDR1 LGHDT, CDR2 YNNKEL (reference sequence). DNA for the CDR3: TGTGCCAGCAGCCAACGGGGAGCGACTGAAGCTTTCTTT. Amino acid sequence: CASSQRGATEAFF.

This clone was counted once. V usage is TRBV27 and J usage is TRBJ1-1; 12 bases agree with TRBD1. The CDR3 runs to 15 residues. With V trimmed by 3 bases and J by 10 bases, 9 bases remained unmatched. CDR1 MNHEY and CDR2 SMNVEV come from the germline V gene (reference sequence). As DNA, the CDR3 is TGTGCCAGCAGTTTCAACACCGGGACAGGGGGCTCAGCTTTCTTT. Encoded protein: CASSFNTGTGGSAFF.

This chain links TRBV5-6 with TRBJ1-3, with D possibly TRBD1 on 6 matching bases. Looked up from germline, CDR1 is SGHDT and CDR2 is YYEEEE. The CDR3 extends over 14 amino acids. Between the trimmed V and J ends, which lost 5 bases and 4 bases, there was a span of 13 bases. CDR3 sequence reads: CASRSTGAGNTIYF. CDR3 nucleotides: TGTGCCAGCAGGTCGACAGGAGCGGGAAACACCATATATTTT. Based on the CDR3 plus reference TRBV5-6 and TRBJ1-3, the full variable domain is DAGVTQSPTHLIKTRGQQVTLRCSPKSGHDTVSWYQQALGQGPQFIFQYYEEEERQRGNFPDRFSGHQFPNYSSELNVNALLLGDSALYLCASRSTGAGNTIYFGEGSWLTVV.

The V call is TRBV10-3, the J call TRBJ2-1; 7 nucleotides agree with TRBD2. V lost 4 bases and J lost 4; bases outside the gene matches: 4. This CDR3 is 14 amino acids long. Germline V gene data show CDR1 as ENHRY and CDR2 as SYGVKD. Here the CDR3 DNA reads TGTGCCATCAGTGGCGGGGGTGGTTACAATGAGCAGTTCTTC. Its protein is CAISGGGGYNEQFF.

This chain joins TRBV18 and TRBJ1-1; no clear D. The CDR3 contains 13 residues. Between the trimmed V and J ends, which lost 2 bases and 3 bases, there was a span of 7 bases. Germline CDR1 and CDR2: KGHSH and LQKENI. The CDR3 is CASSPFGHTEAFF. The DNA of the CDR3 is TGTGCCAGCTCACCATTTGGGCACACTGAAGCTTTCTTT.

The chain is built from TRBV10-3 and TRBJ2-5; 11 bases align to TRBD1. Germline V gene sequence: CDR1 ENHRY, CDR2 SYGVKD. V lost 11 bases and J lost 4; bases outside the gene matches: 15. The CDR3 runs to 16 residues. Written as DNA, the CDR3 is TGTGCCCTCAAACCCGAAGGGACAGGGGGAAGAGAGACCCAGTACTTC. The encoded protein is CALKPEGTGGRETQYF.

The gene calls are TRBV29-1 and TRBJ1-1; 8 nucleotides line up with TRBD1. J lost 1 base, V lost 7 bases, and 5 bases had no gene match. From germline, CDR1 is SQVTM and CDR2 ANQGSEA. The CDR3 runs 13 residues. CDR3: CSAQGQANTEAFF. The CDR3 DNA follows: TGCAGCGCCCAGGGACAGGCGAACACTGAAGCTTTCTTT. The complete variable domain, with remaining parts taken from reference TRBV29-1 and TRBJ1-1, reads SAVISQKPSRDICQRGTSLTIQCQVDSQVTMMFWYRQQPGQSLTLIATANQGSEATYESGFVIDKFPISRPNLTFSTLTVSNMSPEDSSIYLCSAQGQANTEAFFGQGTRLTVV.

This chain connects TRBV25-1 to TRBJ1-6; TRBD1 is a possible D gene (5 bases). CDR3 length equals 12 residues. The germline V and J ends were trimmed by 6 bases and 10 bases, with 10 bases remaining between them. CDR1 is MGHDK, CDR2 SYGVNS, per germline. The CDR3 here is CASSSGYSPLHF. The CDR3 nucleotides are TGTGCCAGCAGCTCAGGGTACTCACCCCTCCACTTT.

The chain joins TRBV30 to TRBJ1-4, with TRBD1 matching over 7 bases. The germline gives CDR1 GTSNPN, CDR2 SVGIG (reference sequence). The CDR3 runs 13 residues. Trimming cost V 7 bases and J 12 bases; bases outside gene matches: 14. The CDR3 DNA is TGTGCCTCTGACAGGGATCGAATGATTCAACTGTTTTTT. Translated: CASDRDRMIQLFF.

The V call is TRBV10-3, the J call TRBJ2-7, with 9 bases identical to TRBD1. The length of the CDR3 is 16 residues. Germline V gene sequence: CDR1 ENHRY, CDR2 SYGVKD. The trim removed 4 bases at V and 3 bases at J, leaving 10 bases unmatched. In nucleotides, the CDR3 is TGTGCCATCAGTGCGAATGGTGGGGGACAGGGCTACGAGCAGTACTTC. Its protein product is CAISANGGGQGYEQYF.

This rearrangement joins TRBV21-1 to TRBJ2-2; the DNA was not used to check the table's D call, TRBD1. TRBV21-1 is annotated as a pseudogene. The CDR3 extends over 16 amino acids. The CDR3 region has the DNA TGTGCCAGCAGTGGGCAGGAGACAGGGGTCACCGGGGAGCTGTTTTTT. Its protein is CASSGQETGVTGELFF.

The chain carries TRBV19 and TRBJ1-1, with D uncertain. V was shortened by 5 bases and J by 4 bases, with 5 bases between the two germline ends. CDR1 is LNHDA, CDR2 SQIVND, per germline (reference sequence). There are 11 residues in the CDR3. The CDR3 loop is CASSFFTEAFF. For the CDR3, the DNA is TGTGCCAGTAGTTTCTTCACTGAAGCTTTCTTT.

The chain recombines TRBV5-4 with TRBJ1-1; unclear D gene. V lost 2 bases and J 2 bases, leaving 13 bases between the germline ends. The CDR3 loop spans 15 amino acids. CDR1 and CDR2 from the germline V gene are SGHNT and YYREEE (reference sequence). The CDR3 DNA reads as TGTGCCAGCAGCTTCCCTGCAGGAAAAAACACTGAAGCTTTCTTT. It encodes CASSFPAGKNTEAFF.

The J gene is TRBJ2-5, the V gene TRBV7-2, with 11 bases matching TRBD2. CDR1 is SGHTA and CDR2 is FQGNSA in the germline V gene. CDR3 length: 15 residues. V was clipped by 6 bases and J by 0 bases; unmatched bases: 3. This chain's CDR3 is CASRPGLADQETQYF. The CDR3 nucleotides read TGTGCCAGCAGGCCGGGACTAGCGGACCAAGAGACCCAGTACTTC.

The rearrangement links TRBV12-5 to TRBJ1-1; no definite D call. This CDR3 contains 12 residues. Trimming took off 1 base at V and 11 bases at J, with 11 bases between the two ends. Germline CDR1 is LGHNT and CDR2 is FRNRAP. The chain's CDR3 is CASGLASWEAFF. In nucleotides, the CDR3 is TGTGCTAGTGGTTTGGCCAGTTGGGAGGCTTTCTTT.

A remark on this clone: Other DNA sequences within the sample encode an identical CDR3. CDR3 nucleotides: TGTGCCAGCAGCTTCGTTAGAGGGTCGGATACGCAGTATTTT. Amino acid sequence: CASSFVRGSDTQYF. The gene calls are TRBV7-2 and TRBJ2-3; D possibly corresponds to TRBD2 (5 bases). Germline V gives CDR1 SGHTA, CDR2 FQGNSA. V was cut by 3 bases and J by 6 bases, with 13 bases left in between. The CDR3 runs 14 residues.

The chain carries TRBV10-3 and TRBJ2-2; D perhaps matches TRBD1 (6 bases). The CDR3 spans 13 residues. Germline V CDR1 and CDR2: ENHRY, SYGVKD. Deletions cut 2 bases from V and 12 bases from J, with 13 bases between. CDR3 region: CAISEAGTSKLFF. Written as DNA, the CDR3 is TGTGCCATCAGTGAGGCCGGGACATCGAAGCTGTTTTTT.

The rearrangement links TRBV4-3 to TRBJ2-3; D might be TRBD2 (6 bases). V lost 1 base, J lost 2 bases, and 19 bases lay in between. Germline assignment: CDR1 LGHNA and CDR2 YSLEER. CDR3 size: 18 residues. The CDR3 protein is CASSQVWNGGTFTDTQYF. CDR3 nucleotides: TGCGCCAGCAGCCAAGTGTGGAACGGGGGAACTTTCACAGATACGCAGTATTTT.

This rearrangement joins TRBV18 to TRBJ1-1, with D uncertain. The CDR3 extends over 16 amino acids. Germline CDR1 KGHSH, CDR2 LQKENI. V gave up 2 bases and J gave up 2 bases, with 15 bases separating them. CDR3: CASSPVVAGPNTEAFF. The CDR3, as DNA: TGTGCCAGCTCACCAGTCGTCGCAGGCCCAAACACTGAAGCTTTCTTT.

The V and J genes are TRBV15 and TRBJ1-1, with D tentatively TRBD1 (5 bases). The CDR3 is made up of 16 amino acids. Looked up from germline, CDR1 is LNHNV and CDR2 is YYDKDF (reference sequence). V gave up 1 base and J gave up 1 base, with 13 bases separating them. The CDR3 DNA reads TGTGCCACCAGCAGAGGGATGGGGCGAAAGAACACTGAAGCTTTCTTT. It is translated as CATSRGMGRKNTEAFF.

This chain links TRBV18 with TRBJ2-4; no clear D gene. Germline loops: CDR1 KGHSH, CDR2 LQKENI. The CDR3 is 14 amino acids. With 2 bases removed from V and 3 bases from J, the gap between germline ends came to 8 bases. The CDR3 coding sequence is TGTGCCAGCTCACCAAACAGTTACAAAAACATTCAGTACTTC. Translating gives CASSPNSYKNIQYF.

The chain uses TRBV9 and TRBJ1-1, with a weak D call TRBD1 (6 bases). V dropped 4 bases and J dropped 5 bases, with 9 bases sitting between them. There are 12 residues in the CDR3. Germline loops: CDR1 SGDLS, CDR2 YYNGEE. The CDR3 DNA sequence: TGTGCCAGCAGCCCCCAGGGGACTGAAGCTTTCTTT. This gives the protein CASSPQGTEAFF.